The rows below give T cell receptor beta chains drawn from one sample of a study of cytomegalovirus exposure and HLA in healthy donors. Some clones are missing from TCRdb's copy, which holds only in-frame ones; the method was immunoSEQ multiplex PCR. The repertoire holds around 150,000 clones, with around 80% as singletons. Sequencing input: PBMCs. These receptors were collected from a man aged 40-55 years in good health and CMV-seropositive. Both conserved end residues are part of each CDR3. D genes are given only for firm matches. The listing skips clone size in some rows; elsewhere it reads once, few, many or a size class.

clone_size | j_call | d_call | v_call | cdr3_nt | cdr3_aa
- | TRBJ1-2 | TRBD1 | TRBV19 | TGTGCCAGTAGTATTTCGTCAGGGGGCGACCGTTGGGGCTACACCTTC | CASSISSGGDRWGYTF
- | TRBJ2-2 | - | TRBV19 | TGTGCCAGTAGTGTCCTCGGGGGAGGCACCGGGGAGCTGTTTTTT | CASSVLGGGTGELFF
- | TRBJ1-1 | - | TRBV9 | TGTGCCAGCAGCGGTTACGGGGGGCGCGTAGGGAACACTGAAGCTTTCTTT | CASSGYGGRVGNTEAFF
- | TRBJ1-2 | TRBD1 | TRBV7-9 | TGTGCCAGCAGCTTAGCCGGGACAGGGGGACTCTATGGCTACACCTTC | CASSLAGTGGLYGYTF
once | TRBJ2-1 | TRBD1 | TRBV23-1 | TGCGCCAGCAGTCAGCCGGGACAGGGTGGCTACAATGAGCAGTTCTTC | CASSQPGQGGYNEQFF
- | TRBJ2-5 | - | TRBV5-4 | TGTGCCACGGGTACCGTGACCCAGTACTTC | CATGTVTQYF
few | TRBJ2-5 | TRBD1 | TRBV13 | TGTGCCAGCAGCCAGACAGGGATCCAAGAGACCCAGTACTTC | CASSQTGIQETQYF
- | TRBJ1-1 | - | TRBV19 | TGTGCCAGTAGTATTGGAGGAAACACTGAAGCTTTCTTT | CASSIGGNTEAFF
once | TRBJ1-6 | TRBD1 | TRBV29-1 | TGCAGCGTTCAGGACAGGAGAGATTCACCCCTCCACTTT | CSVQDRRDSPLHF
- | TRBJ1-3 | - | TRBV7-9 | TGTGCCAGCAGCTTAGCGGGGGGAGACACCATATATTTT | CASSLAGGDTIYF
few | TRBJ2-5 | - | TRBV7-9 | TGTGCCAGCAGCGATGGGCCCGGAGAGACCCAGTACTTC | CASSDGPGETQYF
- | TRBJ1-5 | - | TRBV18 | TGTGCCAGCTCACCACCGCCGGGGAGGGATCAGCCCCAGCATTTT | CASSPPPGRDQPQHF
few | TRBJ1-3 | - | TRBV6-4 | TGTGCCAGCAGTGAACAGGTTGGCGGCACCATATATTTT | CASSEQVGGTIYF
- | TRBJ2-7 | TRBD2 | TRBV7-9 | TGTGCCAGCAGCATCGGGACTAGCGGGACCTACGAGCAGTACTTC | CASSIGTSGTYEQYF
- | TRBJ2-3 | TRBD2 | TRBV10-2 | TGCGCCAGCAGTGAGTGGGGGACGACTAGCGGGAGAGGGAATACGCAGTATTTT | CASSEWGTTSGRGNTQYF
- | TRBJ1-6 | TRBD1 | TRBV6-1 | TGTGCCAGCAGAACTAGGGACAGCTTGCTTTCACCCCTCCACTTT | CASRTRDSLLSPLHF
- | TRBJ1-2 | - | TRBV28 | TGTGCCAGCAGTGGAAGGCAGGGATACTATGGCTACACCTTC | CASSGRQGYYGYTF
once | TRBJ2-2 | TRBD2 | TRBV4-2 | TGTGCCAGCAGCCACGGGACTAGCGGGAGATCCGGGGAGCTGTTTTTT | CASSHGTSGRSGELFF
- | TRBJ1-2 | - | TRBV7-8 | TGTGCCAGCAGCTCCAGGCCTAACTATGGCTACACCTTC | CASSSRPNYGYTF
- | TRBJ2-7 | TRBD1 | TRBV5-1 | TGCGCCAGCAGCTTGGGGGGACAGCTCCGGACACTTTTCTACGAGCAGTACTTC | CASSLGGQLRTLFYEQYF
- | TRBJ1-6 | - | TRBV21-1 | TGTGCCAGCATCCTGACAGGATATAATTCACCCCTCCACTTT | CASILTGYNSPLHF
- | TRBJ1-3 | - | TRBV18 | TGTGCCAGCTCACCACCCCAGGGTCGTTCAGGAAACACCATATATTTT | CASSPPQGRSGNTIYF
- | TRBJ2-7 | TRBD2 | TRBV25-1 | TGTGCCAGCAGTCTCCGGGAGGGCCCGGTTTACGAGCAGTACTTC | CASSLREGPVYEQYF
- | TRBJ1-1 | - | TRBV10-3 | TGTGCCATCAGTGCAGCGGGACGGAGGGAGAACACTGAAGCTTTCTTT | CAISAAGRRENTEAFF
- | TRBJ1-6 | TRBD1 | TRBV27 | TGTGCCAGCAGTATGCTAGACAGGGGTATTGGGGAGGCCCTCCACTTT | CASSMLDRGIGEALHF
- | TRBJ2-7 | TRBD1 | TRBV5-6 | TGTGCCAGCAGCTGGGACAGAGGCAACGAGCAGTACTTC | CASSWDRGNEQYF
- | TRBJ2-7 | - | TRBV5-1 | TGCGCCAGCAGCTTGGGTCCCCTTGAGTCCTACGAGCAGTACTTC | CASSLGPLESYEQYF
- | TRBJ1-4 | - | TRBV9 | TGTGCCAGCAGCGTAGCTACTGGAGGGGAAAAACTGTTTTTT | CASSVATGGEKLFF
- | TRBJ1-2 | - | TRBV4-2 | TGTGCCAGCAGCCCACGAGGGTCACATTATGGCTACACCTTC | CASSPRGSHYGYTF
- | TRBJ2-7 | TRBD1 | TRBV7-2 | TGTGCCAGCAGCTTCACAGGGGGCCCCACCTACGAGCAGTACTTC | CASSFTGGPTYEQYF
- | TRBJ1-1 | TRBD1 | TRBV10-3 | TGTGCCATCAGTGAGTTACTGGGACAGGGGGCGAACACTGAAGCTTTCTTT | CAISELLGQGANTEAFF
- | TRBJ1-5 | - | TRBV7-8 | TGTGCCAGCAGCGTACAGGGACGGGGCAATCAGCCCCAGCATTTT | CASSVQGRGNQPQHF
- | TRBJ2-5 | - | TRBV4-1 | TGCGCCAGCAGCCAAGATGAGGCTAGCACCAGGAGAGGGGAGACCCAGTACTTC | CASSQDEASTRRGETQYF
- | TRBJ1-4 | - | TRBV7-9 | TGTGCCGGCAGCTTAGCGCACAGAAATGAAAAACTGTTTTTT | CAGSLAHRNEKLFF
- | TRBJ2-5 | - | TRBV28 | TGTGCCAGCAGCTCCAGGGATCGGGAGACCCAGTACTTC | CASSSRDRETQYF
- | TRBJ1-5 | TRBD1 | TRBV2 | TGTGCCAGCAGTACGGACAGGGTAGGCCAGCCCCAGCATTTT | CASSTDRVGQPQHF
- | TRBJ1-1 | - | TRBV18 | TGTGCCAGCTCACCGGCCCCCGGGGGGCCGAACACTGAAGCTTTCTTT | CASSPAPGGPNTEAFF
- | TRBJ2-4 | - | TRBV5-1 | TGCGCCAGCAGCCCAACTATAGCCAAAAACATTCAGTACTTC | CASSPTIAKNIQYF
few | TRBJ1-1 | - | TRBV19 | TGTGCCACAACTAAGCAGGGGCGGAACACTGAAGCTTTCTTT | CATTKQGRNTEAFF
- | TRBJ1-6 | TRBD1 | TRBV5-4 | TGTGCCAGCAGCTTGGTCGCAGGGGGTAGCTCCTATAATTCACCCCTCCACTTT | CASSLVAGGSSYNSPLHF
- | TRBJ2-7 | TRBD1 | TRBV4-1 | TGCGCCAGCAGCCAATCCGGGACAGGGAACTACGAGCAGTACTTC | CASSQSGTGNYEQYF
- | TRBJ1-3 | - | TRBV6-6 | TGTGCCAGCAGGACCGGGACAAACTCTGGAAACACCATATATTTT | CASRTGTNSGNTIYF
- | TRBJ1-4 | TRBD1 | TRBV29-1 | TGCAGCGTTGATGGACAGGGAGCCGATGAAAAACTGTTTTTT | CSVDGQGADEKLFF
- | TRBJ2-2 | TRBD1 | TRBV5-6 | TGTGCCAGCAGGACAGGGGGTAACACCGGGGAGCTGTTTTTT | CASRTGGNTGELFF
- | TRBJ1-1 | TRBD1 | TRBV28 | TGTGCCAGCTGGACAGGGCCGAACACTGAAGCTTTCTTT | CASWTGPNTEAFF
- | TRBJ1-2 | - | TRBV28 | TGTGCCAGCCATACCCAATCGACAGGTGACACTAGAGGCTACACCTTC | CASHTQSTGDTRGYTF
- | TRBJ2-3 | TRBD2 | TRBV5-1 | TGCGCCAGCAGGTCCGGGGCGGGAGGGCCTATAGATACGCAGTATTTT | CASRSGAGGPIDTQYF
- | TRBJ2-1 | - | TRBV11-3 | TGTGCCAGCAGCTCGGCCCCCAGGTACAATGAGCAGTTCTTC | CASSSAPRYNEQFF
- | TRBJ2-5 | TRBD1 | TRBV7-2 | TGTGCCAGCAGTCACAACAGGGGGAAAGAGACCCAGTACTTC | CASSHNRGKETQYF
- | TRBJ1-6 | TRBD1 | TRBV25-1 | TGTGCCAGCAGTGTCGGACAGGGGTACTCACCCCTCCACTTT | CASSVGQGYSPLHF
- | TRBJ2-7 | - | TRBV6-5 | TGTGCCAGCAGTTGGGCACAGGGGGGGTATGAGCAGTACTTC | CASSWAQGGYEQYF
- | TRBJ1-1 | - | TRBV11-3 | TGTGCCAGCAGTCTCCGCAGGGAAACTGAAGCTTTCTTT | CASSLRRETEAFF
- | TRBJ2-1 | TRBD2 | TRBV28 | TGTGCCAGCAGTTACCGACTAGCGGGAGGCCCCCATGAGCAGTTCTTC | CASSYRLAGGPHEQFF
- | TRBJ2-1 | TRBD1 | TRBV10-2 | TGCGCCAGCGCCAAGGGGCCGTGGACAGGGGGCTTTATTGAGCAGTTCTTC | CASAKGPWTGGFIEQFF